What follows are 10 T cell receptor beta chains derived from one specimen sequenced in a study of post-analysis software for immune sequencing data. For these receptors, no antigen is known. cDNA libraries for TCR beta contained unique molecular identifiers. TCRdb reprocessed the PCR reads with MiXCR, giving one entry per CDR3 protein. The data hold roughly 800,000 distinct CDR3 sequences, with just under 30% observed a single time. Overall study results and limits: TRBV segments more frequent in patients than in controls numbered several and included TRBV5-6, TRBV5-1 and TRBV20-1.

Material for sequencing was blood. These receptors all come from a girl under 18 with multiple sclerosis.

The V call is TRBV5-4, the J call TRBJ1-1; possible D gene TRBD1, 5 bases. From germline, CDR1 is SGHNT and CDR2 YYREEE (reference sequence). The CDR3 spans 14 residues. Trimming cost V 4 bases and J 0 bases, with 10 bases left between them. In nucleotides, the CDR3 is TGTGCCAGCAGCCGACAGAGACTGAACACTGAAGCTTTCTTT. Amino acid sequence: CASSRQRLNTEAFF. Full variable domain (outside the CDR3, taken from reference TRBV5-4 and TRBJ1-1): ETGVTQSPTHLIKTRGQQVTLRCSSQSGHNTVSWYQQALGQGPQFIFQYYREEENGRGNFPPRFSGLQFPNYSSELNVNALELDDSALYLCASSRQRLNTEAFFGQGTRLTVV.

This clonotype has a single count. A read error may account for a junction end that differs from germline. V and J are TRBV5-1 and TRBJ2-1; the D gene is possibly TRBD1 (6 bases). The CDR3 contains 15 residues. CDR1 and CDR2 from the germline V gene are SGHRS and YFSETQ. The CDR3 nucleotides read TGCGCCAGCAGCCCAGGACAGTACTCCTACAATGGGCAGTTCTTC. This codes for CASSPGQYSYNGQFF.

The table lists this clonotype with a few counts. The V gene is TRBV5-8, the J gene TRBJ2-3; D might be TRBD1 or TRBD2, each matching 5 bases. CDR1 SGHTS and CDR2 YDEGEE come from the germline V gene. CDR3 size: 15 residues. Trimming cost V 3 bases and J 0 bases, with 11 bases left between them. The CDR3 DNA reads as TGTGCCAGCAGCTGGTACGGGACGAGCACAGATACGCAGTATTTT. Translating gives CASSWYGTSTDTQYF.

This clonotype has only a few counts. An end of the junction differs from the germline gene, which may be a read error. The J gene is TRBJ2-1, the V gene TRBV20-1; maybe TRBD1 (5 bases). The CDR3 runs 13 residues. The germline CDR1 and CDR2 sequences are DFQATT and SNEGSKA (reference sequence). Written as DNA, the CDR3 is TGCAGTGCTAGAGTCGGGCAGGGCCGTGAGGAGTTCTTC. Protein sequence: CSARVGQGREEFF.

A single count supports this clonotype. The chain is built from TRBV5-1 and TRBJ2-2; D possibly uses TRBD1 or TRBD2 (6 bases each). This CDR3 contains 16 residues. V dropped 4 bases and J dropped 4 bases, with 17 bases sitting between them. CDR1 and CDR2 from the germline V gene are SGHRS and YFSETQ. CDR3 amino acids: CASSRTGAGGTGELFF. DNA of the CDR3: TGCGCCAGCAGCAGGACGGGGGCAGGAGGCACCGGGGAGCTGTTTTTT. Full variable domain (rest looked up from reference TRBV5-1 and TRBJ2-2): KAGVTQTPRYLIKTRGQQVTLSCSPISGHRSVSWYQQTPGQGLQFLFEYFSETQRNKGNFPGRFSGRQFSNSRSEMNVSTLELGDSALYLCASSRTGAGGTGELFFGEGSRLTVL.

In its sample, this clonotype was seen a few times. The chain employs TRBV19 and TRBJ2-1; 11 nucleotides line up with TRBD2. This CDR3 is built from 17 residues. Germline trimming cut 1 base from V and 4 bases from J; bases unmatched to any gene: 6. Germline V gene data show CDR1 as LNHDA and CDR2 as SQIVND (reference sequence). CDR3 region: CASSIALAGGLYNEQFF. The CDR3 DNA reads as TGTGCCAGTAGTATAGCGCTAGCGGGGGGCCTTTACAATGAGCAGTTCTTC.

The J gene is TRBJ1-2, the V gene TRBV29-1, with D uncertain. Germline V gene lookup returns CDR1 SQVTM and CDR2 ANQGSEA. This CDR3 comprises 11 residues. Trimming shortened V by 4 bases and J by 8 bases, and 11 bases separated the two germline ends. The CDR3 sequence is CSVVAGSGYTF. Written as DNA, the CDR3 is TGCAGCGTTGTGGCGGGGAGCGGCTACACCTTC. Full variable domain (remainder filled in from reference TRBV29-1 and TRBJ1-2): SAVISQKPSRDICQRGTSLTIQCQVDSQVTMMFWYRQQPGQSLTLIATANQGSEATYESGFVIDKFPISRPNLTFSTLTVSNMSPEDSSIYLCSVVAGSGYTFGSGTRLTVV.

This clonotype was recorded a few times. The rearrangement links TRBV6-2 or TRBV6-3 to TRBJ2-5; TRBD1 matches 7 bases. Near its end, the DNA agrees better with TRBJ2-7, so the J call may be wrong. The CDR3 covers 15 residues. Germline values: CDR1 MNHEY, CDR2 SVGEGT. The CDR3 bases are TGTGCCAGCAGACCCGGGACAGTTCCGGATAGCGAGCAGTACTTC. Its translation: CASRPGTVPDSEQYF.

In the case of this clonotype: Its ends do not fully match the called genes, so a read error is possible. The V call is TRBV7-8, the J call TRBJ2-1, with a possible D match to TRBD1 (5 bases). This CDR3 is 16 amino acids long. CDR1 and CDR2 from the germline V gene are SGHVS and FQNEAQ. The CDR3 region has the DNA TGTGCCAGCAGCCAACAGAAAACGCCCAGGGTGAATGGGCAGTTCTTC. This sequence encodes CASSQQKTPRVNGQFF. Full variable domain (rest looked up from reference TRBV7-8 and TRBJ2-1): GAGVSQSPRYKVAKRGQDVALRCDPISGHVSLFWYQQALGQGPEFLTYFQNEAQLDKSGLPSDRFFAERPEGSVSTLKIQRTQQEDSAVYLCASSQQKTPRVNGQFFGPGTRLTVL.

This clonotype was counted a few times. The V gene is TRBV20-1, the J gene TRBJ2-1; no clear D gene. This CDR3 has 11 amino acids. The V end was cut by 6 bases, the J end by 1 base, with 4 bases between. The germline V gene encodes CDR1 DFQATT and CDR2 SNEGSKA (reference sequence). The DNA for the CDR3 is TGCAGTGCCCGGTCCTACAATGAGCAGTTCTTC. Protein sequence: CSARSYNEQFF.